This T cell receptor (beta chain) emerged from a study of blood T cells in healthy people across ages. Trimming left V 2 bases short and J 2 bases short, with 14 bases between. The CDR3 extends over 16 amino acids. At least 7 million PBMCs were isolated per sample. No fewer than 5 micrograms of total RNA were isolated from every sample. Worth noting for this clonotype: Its antigen is currently unknown.

Study-level findings and limits: Higher naive T cell percentage went strongly together with higher TCR beta diversity. Versus aged donors, long-lived donors had higher diversity and more naive CD4+ cells.

With a J-beta primer mix and a sample-barcoded 5' primer, a second PCR ran about 7 to 12 cycles. TCRdb re-analysed the 5' RACE reads in MiXCR, keeping a single row per CDR3 protein. The data show 1.5 million to 2 million distinct CDR3 sequences, just under 50% seen once. The chain has TRBV12-3 or TRBV12-4 and TRBJ2-3; D is possibly TRBD1 or TRBD2 (6 bases each). Sequenced input: blood. The sequence derives from a woman in her 40s in good health. CDR3 sequence (DNA): TGTGCCAGCAGTTTATGGGGGGCGGGTAACACAGATACGCAGTATTTT. Translation: CASSLWGAGNTDTQYF.